This T cell receptor (beta chain) came from a study of shared clonotypes between healthy human individuals (dated by TCRdb to the early 2020s). Some background on the complete study: The cohort included three men and a couple of women between 18 and 49 years of age. Libraries were prepared and TCR repertoires were sequenced by different laboratories using diverse techniques, in order to increase sequencing depth and limit assay-specific biases. To estimate repertoire size and how much clonotypes are shared between individuals, the study performed deep sequencing of blood TCR repertoires from a handful of healthy adults. For each donor, CD4 naive and CD4 memory were each run on three plates, CD8 naive on two plates, and CD8 memory on one plate. Each donor's leukapheresis produced roughly between roughly 0.85 and 9.5 billion PBMCs.

Using the deep immunoSEQ assay, TCR CDR3 regions were amplified from genomic DNA by multiplex PCR. Genomic DNA extracted from each cell subset was distributed evenly over all wells of several immunoSEQ 96-well plates, and each plate served as one replicate. For sorted subsets, approximately 190 ng genomic DNA, equal to tens of thousands of T cell genomes, was loaded into each replicate PCR. Purified libraries were quantified with a Qubit 3.0 fluorometer, sized on a Bioanalyzer 2100, and re-quantified with the KAPA Library Quantification kit. Every immunoSEQ 96-well plate was sequenced on a separate single-read 150-cycle Illumina NextSeq 550 flow cell. In the source study's methods: The immunoSEQ output contained only junctional sequences without quality scores, so filtering could not match that applied to full-length reads. Sequences were annotated with PyIR, a Python wrapper for IgBLAST v1.9, and V/J genes and CDR3 were assigned using IMGT germline references. Reads were removed for weak V/J assignments (E-value above 1e-6), missing CDR3, stop codons, out-of-frame junctions, or ambiguous translated residues. A V3J clonotype was defined by an identical inferred V gene, J gene, and CDR3 amino acid sequence. To compute the percentage overlap between repertoires, the number of shared unique clonotypes was divided by the size of the smaller repertoire. RTK rarefaction, the Chao1 estimator, and Recon v2.1 estimates of unobserved clonotypes were used to assess repertoire richness. Generation probabilities were computed with OLGA for all TCRbeta clonotypes obtained by the gDNA method from a handful of donors. Drawn from immuneACCESS, this table holds only the in-frame rearrangements with V and J called that TCRdb kept. Clones are partly lost; checked studies trace under half to an unresolved V gene and leave the rest unexplained. V and J calls plus clone size are reproduced from that table; the DNA served to infer D and trimming. In all, the sample holds around 100,000 clones, and about 66% of those were seen once. The leading ten clones occupy approximately 23% of the sample.

This clone was recorded a few times. Its antigen remains unidentified. Qualities for individual bases were not recorded, and no much larger clone is one base off. Healthy HIV-negative adults with no recently reported acute infections or vaccinations were included as donors. Only Caucasian adults living in Nashville, Tennessee, USA were represented among the donors. The CD8 memory samples were a combination of magnetically selected CD45RO+ cells and CCR7-negative CD45RA+ effector memory (TemRA) cells. Blood was collected by leukapheresis, and PBMCs were isolated by Ficoll-Histopaque density gradient centrifugation and then cryopreserved in liquid nitrogen vapor phase. Purity and quantity of every magnetically sorted T cell population were checked by analytical flow cytometry. Each sorted fraction had its genomic DNA isolated and then quantified by UV absorbance on a Nanodrop 2000c. Looking up the germline V gene yields CDR1 MGHDK and CDR2 SYGVNS. The CDR3 holds 15 amino acids from the cysteine to the phenylalanine. Here the CDR3 DNA is all that survives: 45 bases in frame from base 1. V sheds 3 bases and J sheds 4 bases, leaving 12 bases between their ends.

Study-level results and caveats: Roughly 5% of naive CD4, roughly 3.5% of naive CD8, approximately 2.2% of memory CD4, and around 0.42% of memory CD8 clonotypes were shared across four donors. Compared with non-shared clonotypes, the clonotypes found in all four sorted-subset donors had higher generation probabilities. Based on pairwise subsampling, the degree of clonotype sharing among donors was expected to be affected by sequencing depth. Sampling was restricted to blood, and TCR repertoires in tissue are likely to differ from TCR repertoires in blood. Rarefaction of sorted-subset datasets indicated incomplete sequencing despite the large sequencing depth. Estimated clonotype richness was generally larger for naive than for memory subsets. The small number of donors limited the genetic and exposure-history diversity represented.

The material sequenced was memory CD8+ T cells sorted from blood. In light of the paper, this sample's cell subset or site label describes: CD45RO+ cells pooled with CCR7-negative TemRA cells. The receptor chain draws on TRBV25-1 and TRBJ2-2, with the D gene too uncertain to name. The clonotype comes from a woman in her 30s in good health. The CDR3 region has the sequence CASSEGWEVTGELFF. The DNA sequence follows: TGTGCCAGCAGTGAGGGGTGGGAAGTCACCGGGGAGCTGTTTTTT.